What follows are 30 T cell receptor beta chains derived from one specimen sequenced in a study of blood T cells in healthy people across ages (dated by TCRdb to about 2015). The library was produced with 5' RACE. Sequencing used an Illumina HiSeq 2500. The second PCR ran for about 7 to 11 cycles and used a J-beta primer mix along with a sample-barcoded 5' primer. The public reads were quality trimmed at Q25 with fastp and then assembled into clones with MiXCR by TCRdb, keeping productive beta chains. Every CDR3 protein is listed once, alongside the most common genes and DNA of its rows. The sample table lists hundreds of thousands of distinct CDR3 sequences, 20% to 25% of them with a count of one. The ten most abundant clones make up 8% to 10% of the sample. These data are also associated with another study on T cells of mothers and their children.

Material: blood. The origin of the receptors is a boy between 5 and 17 years old in good health.

The chain recombines TRBV7-2 with TRBJ2-1; D may be TRBD1 or TRBD2 (5 bases each). The J call is in doubt because the DNA end fits TRBJ2-7 better. There are 15 residues in the CDR3. Per germline, CDR1 SGHTA and CDR2 FQGNSA. This CDR3 is CASSLAGQGRGEQYF. In DNA, the CDR3 is TGTGCCAGCAGCTTAGCCGGGCAGGGACGTGGCGAGCAGTACTTC.

Only a few counts were recorded for this clonotype. The germline gene is not matched at one end of the junction; a read error may be the cause. The chain combines TRBV5-1 with TRBJ2-6; 10 nucleotides align to TRBD1. The germline CDR1 and CDR2 sequences are SGHRS and YFSETQ. The CDR3 totals 17 residues. For the CDR3, the DNA is TGCGCCAGCAGCCCCCCGGACAGGGGGTCTGAGGCCAACGTCCTGACTTTC. The encoded protein is CASSPPDRGSEANVLTF.

This clonotype occurred a few times. The chain is built from TRBV5-1 and TRBJ1-4; D ambiguous. V was trimmed by 0 bases and J by 5 bases, leaving 8 bases between them. The CDR3 totals 14 residues. The germline gives CDR1 SGHRS, CDR2 YFSETQ. CDR3 nucleotide sequence: TGCGCCAGCAGCTTGGGTTGGAGAAATGAAAAACTGTTTTTT. It yields the protein CASSLGWRNEKLFF. Using reference TRBV5-1 and TRBJ1-4 for the parts outside the CDR3, the full variable domain is KAGVTQTPRYLIKTRGQQVTLSCSPISGHRSVSWYQQTPGQGLQFLFEYFSETQRNKGNFPGRFSGRQFSNSRSEMNVSTLELGDSALYLCASSLGWRNEKLFFGSGTQLSVL.

This clonotype turned up a few times. J is TRBJ2-6 and V is TRBV7-9; D is perhaps TRBD1 (7 bases). The CDR3 consists of 20 residues. CDR1 and CDR2 from the germline V gene are SEHNR and FQNEAQ (reference sequence). Trimming pared 7 bases from V and 0 bases from J, leaving 25 bases between. The CDR3 is CASTESEMRDRNSGANVLTF. Written as DNA, the CDR3 is TGTGCCAGCACTGAGAGCGAAATGCGGGACAGAAACTCTGGGGCCAACGTCCTGACTTTC.

The chain employs TRBV29-1 and TRBJ2-7, with 11 positions matching TRBD1. V was pared by 7 bases and J by 5 bases, with 4 bases of the junction left unmatched. The germline V gene encodes CDR1 SQVTM and CDR2 ANQGSEA. This CDR3 is built from 12 residues. CDR3 in amino acids: CSARTGGDEQYF. DNA of the CDR3: TGCAGCGCCAGGACAGGGGGCGACGAGCAGTACTTC.

The chain links TRBV7-3 to TRBJ2-5, with a possible D match to TRBD1 (5 bases). The CDR3 is 13 residues long. Between the trimmed V and J ends, which lost 4 bases and 2 bases, there was a span of 8 bases. Germline V gene lookup returns CDR1 SGHTA and CDR2 FQGTGA. Written as DNA, the CDR3 is TGTGCCAGCAGCTACGGACATCAAGAGACCCAGTACTTC. Protein sequence: CASSYGHQETQYF. Complete variable domain (other parts from reference TRBV7-3 and TRBJ2-5): GAGVSQTPSNKVTEKGKYVELRCDPISGHTALYWYRQSLGQGPEFLIYFQGTGAADDSGLPNDRFFAVRPEGSVSTLKIQRTERGDSAVYLCASSYGHQETQYFGPGTRLLVL.

In its sample, this clonotype was seen a few times. The chain uses TRBV9 and TRBJ2-5; D possibly corresponds to TRBD2 (6 bases). Per the germline V gene, CDR1 is SGDLS and CDR2 is YYNGEE. Between the trimmed V and J ends, which lost 2 bases and 5 bases, there was a span of 16 bases. The CDR3 spans 15 residues. The chain's CDR3 is CASSVSGVITETQYF. The CDR3 DNA sequence: TGTGCCAGCAGCGTTTCGGGAGTTATTACGGAGACCCAGTACTTC.

In this sample, this clonotype turned up a few times. The chain is built from TRBV4-1 and TRBJ2-7; D gene uncertain. The V gene's germline CDR1 is MGHRA and CDR2 YSYEKL. The CDR3 length is 14 residues. V gave up 1 base and J gave up 0 bases, with 7 bases separating them. CDR3 sequence: CASSQARRSYEQYF. The DNA of the CDR3 is TGCGCCAGCAGCCAAGCTAGACGCTCCTACGAGCAGTACTTC.

V and J are TRBV6-2 or TRBV6-3 and TRBJ2-5; possible D gene TRBD2, 6 bases. The DNA end lines up better with TRBJ2-7; the J call may be wrong. The CDR3 runs to 13 residues. Germline lookup yields CDR1 MNHEY and CDR2 SVGEGT. CDR3 nucleotide sequence: TGTGCCAGCGGTACTGCGGGGTACTACGAGCAGTACTTC. It encodes CASGTAGYYEQYF.

The chain couples TRBV28 to TRBJ2-7, with no clear D. Germline V gives CDR1 MDHEN, CDR2 SYDVKM. V was clipped by 10 bases and J by 3 bases, with 13 bases between them. The CDR3 is 12 amino acids. The CDR3 DNA is TGTGCCACCCAAGTTTTGGACTACGAGCAGTACTTC. It encodes CATQVLDYEQYF.

This clonotype turned up a few times. The V and J genes are TRBV12-3 or TRBV12-4 and TRBJ1-1, with a possible D match to TRBD1 (6 bases). CDR3 length: 15 amino acids. Between the trimmed V and J ends, which lost 5 bases and 3 bases, there was a span of 16 bases. The CDR3 DNA reads as TGTGCCAGCAGTGGTGAAGGGGGGGGGGACACTGAAGCTTTCTTT. It is translated as CASSGEGGGDTEAFF.

V is TRBV6-5 and J is TRBJ2-5; the D gene is possibly TRBD2 (6 bases). The CDR3 has 15 residues. Germline assignment: CDR1 MNHEY and CDR2 SVGAGI. V lost 0 bases to trimming and J lost 5 bases, with 13 bases between them. CDR3 sequence reads: CASSYSAGSGETQYF. The DNA for the CDR3 is TGTGCCAGCAGTTACTCGGCCGGGAGCGGGGAGACCCAGTACTTC.

This chain uses TRBV6-7 with TRBJ2-1; D remains ambiguous. TRBV6-7 is known as an ORF, though its function is uncertain. The CDR3 totals 16 residues. V lost 0 bases to trimming and J lost 3 bases, with 12 bases between them. The CDR3 loop reads CASSYSTATIYNEQFF. The CDR3 nucleotides read TGTGCCAGCAGTTACTCGACGGCGACCATCTACAATGAGCAGTTCTTC.

This clonotype has a handful of counts. This rearrangement joins TRBV20-1 to TRBJ2-5; D tentatively fits TRBD1 or TRBD2 (5 bases each). The CDR3 consists of 14 residues. V lost 1 base to trimming and J lost 2 bases, with 11 bases between them. Germline assignment: CDR1 DFQATT and CDR2 SNEGSKA (reference sequence). The CDR3 here is CSARGLGAQETQYF. For the CDR3, the DNA is TGCAGTGCTAGAGGTCTCGGGGCGCAAGAGACCCAGTACTTC.

This clonotype has a count of ten or more. In DNA, the CDR3 is TGCGCCAGCAGCCAAGATGAGAGTGCCCAGTACTTC. This gives the protein CASSQDESAQYF. V gene TRBV4-3 combines with J gene TRBJ2-5; D gene unclear. Germline CDR1 reads LGHNA; CDR2 reads YSLEER. There are 12 residues in the CDR3. V shed 0 bases and J shed 9 bases, with 8 bases lying between them.

The chain carries TRBV12-3 or TRBV12-4 and TRBJ2-4; D remains unclear. This CDR3 has 12 amino acids. Trimming stripped 6 bases from V and 5 bases from J, with 8 bases between. The CDR3 region has the DNA TGTGCCAGCAGCCGCACACAAAACATTCAGTACTTC. As protein: CASSRTQNIQYF.

This clonotype has just a few counts. The rearrangement joins TRBV20-1 to TRBJ2-5; 11 bases map to TRBD2. The J call may be faulty, since TRBJ2-1 better matches the DNA end. The CDR3 length is 13 residues. The germline CDR1 and CDR2 sequences are DFQATT and SNEGSKA (reference sequence). CDR3 sequence reads: CSAMGLADNEQFF. Here the CDR3 DNA reads TGCAGTGCTATGGGACTAGCGGACAATGAGCAGTTCTTC.

This chain joins TRBV12-3 or TRBV12-4 and TRBJ2-3; 7 bases are a match to TRBD2. This CDR3 spans 14 amino acids. The junction had 3 bases not matched to a gene; V was cut back by 1 base and J by 5 bases. CDR3 region: CASSLGGGRDTQYF. CDR3 bases: TGTGCCAGCAGTTTAGGGGGAGGGCGAGATACGCAGTATTTT.

The chain joins TRBV6-1 to TRBJ2-3; no firm D call. The CDR3 length is 14 residues. With 2 bases removed from V and 3 bases from J, the gap between germline ends came to 9 bases. Germline V lookup: CDR1 MNHNS, CDR2 SASEGT. CDR3 residues: CASSERVMTDTQYF. In DNA, the CDR3 is TGTGCCAGCAGTGAAAGGGTGATGACAGATACGCAGTATTTT.

Turning to this clonotype: The junction does not match germline at one end; this may be a read error. The rearrangement uses TRBV7-7 and TRBJ2-1; D is possibly TRBD1 (5 bases). The J call may not be correct, given that the DNA end is closer to TRBJ2-5. Germline V CDR1 and CDR2: SSHAT, FNYEAQ (reference sequence). This CDR3 spans 16 amino acids. The CDR3 DNA follows: TGTGCTAGCAGCTTAGGATTAGGGGCTCGTGGGGAGACCCAGTACTTC. This codes for CASSLGLGARGETQYF.

There are a few counts of this clonotype. The chain employs TRBV28 and TRBJ1-1; no reliable D call. Trimming left V 2 bases short and J 4 bases short, with 14 bases between. The CDR3 is 15 residues long. Per germline, CDR1 MDHEN and CDR2 SYDVKM. The CDR3 sequence is CASSLLTLRSTEAFF. For the CDR3, the DNA is TGTGCCAGCAGTTTACTTACCTTGCGGAGCACTGAAGCTTTCTTT.

This rearrangement joins TRBV27 to TRBJ1-3; D not certain. V was clipped by 5 bases and J by 4 bases, with 9 bases between them. Per germline, CDR1 MNHEY and CDR2 SMNVEV (reference sequence). CDR3 length: 13 amino acids. CDR3 bases: TGTGCCAGCAGTAGAGACGGGGGAAACACCATATATTTT. It yields the protein CASSRDGGNTIYF.

The DNA for the CDR3 is TGCAGTGCTAGAACCCCAGGGGCTGACACCATATATTTT. Protein sequence: CSARTPGADTIYF. The V call is TRBV20-1, the J call TRBJ1-3; possible D gene TRBD1, 6 bases. Trimming removed 2 bases from V and 8 bases from J, with 13 bases in between. The V gene's germline CDR1 is DFQATT and CDR2 SNEGSKA (reference sequence). The CDR3 totals 13 residues.

The chain links TRBV11-2 to TRBJ2-1, with a tentative D call TRBD2 (5 bases). V lost 2 bases and J 2 bases, leaving 10 bases between the germline ends. The CDR3 contains 15 residues. The germline gives CDR1 SGHAT, CDR2 FQNNGV. CDR3 region: CASSLFPGAYNEQFF. The CDR3 DNA is TGTGCCAGCAGCTTATTCCCCGGGGCCTACAATGAGCAGTTCTTC.

This clonotype was seen a few times. V and J are TRBV2 and TRBJ2-5; the D is unclear. The germline gives CDR1 SNHLY, CDR2 FYNNEI. Trimming took 1 base from V and 13 from J, leaving 16 bases between them. The CDR3 covers 13 residues. The CDR3 region is CASSEVRDHLPYF. As DNA, the CDR3 is TGTGCCAGCAGTGAAGTTCGAGATCACCTCCCGTACTTC.

Only one count was recorded for this clonotype. V usage is TRBV12-3 or TRBV12-4 and J usage is TRBJ2-1, with D unresolved. V was trimmed by 8 bases and J by 7 bases, leaving 9 bases between them. The CDR3 has 11 amino acids. The CDR3 sequence is CASLGRNEQFF. The CDR3 DNA reads TGTGCCAGCCTCGGTCGTAATGAGCAGTTCTTC.

The rearrangement links TRBV29-1 to TRBJ2-6; D not certain. CDR1 is SQVTM and CDR2 is ANQGSEA in the germline V gene. Trimming shortened V by 8 bases and J by 0 bases, and 8 bases separated the two germline ends. This CDR3 comprises 13 residues. The CDR3 region is CSITISGANVLTF. CDR3 coding DNA: TGCAGCATTACAATCTCTGGGGCCAACGTCCTGACTTTC.

In its sample, this clonotype was seen a few times. The rearrangement links TRBV29-1 to TRBJ1-2; 10 bases match TRBD1. V gave up 5 bases and J gave up 4 bases; unmatched junction bases: 7. Per the germline V gene, CDR1 is SQVTM and CDR2 is ANQGSEA. The CDR3 is 14 residues long. The CDR3 loop reads CSVKTGGDPYGYTF. CDR3 nucleotide sequence: TGCAGCGTTAAGACAGGGGGCGATCCCTATGGCTACACCTTC.

This chain links TRBV7-9 with TRBJ2-3; D is uncertain. Trimming removed 2 bases from V and 2 bases from J, with 17 bases in between. The CDR3 is 17 amino acids. Looked up from germline, CDR1 is SEHNR and CDR2 is FQNEAQ (reference sequence). This chain's CDR3 is CASSLPAPKCSTDTQYF. The CDR3 region has the DNA TGTGCCAGCAGCTTACCAGCACCGAAGTGCTCCACAGATACGCAGTATTTT. Full variable domain (rest looked up from reference TRBV7-9 and TRBJ2-3): DTGVSQNPRHKITKRGQNVTFRCDPISEHNRLYWYRQTLGQGPEFLTYFQNEAQLEKSRLLSDRFSAERPKGSFSTLEIQRTEQGDSAMYLCASSLPAPKCSTDTQYFGPGTRLTVL.

Only a few counts were recorded for this clonotype. The chain links TRBV11-2 to TRBJ2-5; D not certain. The CDR3 spans 14 residues. The germline V gene encodes CDR1 SGHAT and CDR2 FQNNGV. Between the trimmed V and J ends, which lost 2 bases and 2 bases, there was a span of 9 bases. CDR3 DNA sequence: TGTGCCAGCAGCTTACGGAATAATCAAGAGACCCAGTACTTC. Its translation: CASSLRNNQETQYF.